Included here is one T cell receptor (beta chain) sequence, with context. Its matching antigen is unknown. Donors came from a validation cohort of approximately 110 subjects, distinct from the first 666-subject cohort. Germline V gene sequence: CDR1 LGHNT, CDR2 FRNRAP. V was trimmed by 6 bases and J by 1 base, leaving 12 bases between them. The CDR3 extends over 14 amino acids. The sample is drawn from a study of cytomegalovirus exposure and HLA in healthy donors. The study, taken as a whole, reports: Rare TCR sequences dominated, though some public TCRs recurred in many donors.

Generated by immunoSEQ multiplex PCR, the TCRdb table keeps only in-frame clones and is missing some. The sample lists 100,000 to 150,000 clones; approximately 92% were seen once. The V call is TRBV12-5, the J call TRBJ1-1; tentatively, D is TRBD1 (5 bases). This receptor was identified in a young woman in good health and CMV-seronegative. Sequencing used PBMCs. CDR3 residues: CASGFSGGNTEAFF. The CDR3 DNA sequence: TGTGCTAGTGGCTTTTCCGGGGGGAACACTGAAGCTTTCTTT. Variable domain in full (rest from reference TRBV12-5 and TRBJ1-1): DARVTQTPRHKVTEMGQEVTMRCQPILGHNTVFWYRQTMMQGLELLAYFRNRAPLDDSGMPKDRFSAEMPDATLATLKIQPSEPRDSAVYFCASGFSGGNTEAFFGQGTRLTVV.